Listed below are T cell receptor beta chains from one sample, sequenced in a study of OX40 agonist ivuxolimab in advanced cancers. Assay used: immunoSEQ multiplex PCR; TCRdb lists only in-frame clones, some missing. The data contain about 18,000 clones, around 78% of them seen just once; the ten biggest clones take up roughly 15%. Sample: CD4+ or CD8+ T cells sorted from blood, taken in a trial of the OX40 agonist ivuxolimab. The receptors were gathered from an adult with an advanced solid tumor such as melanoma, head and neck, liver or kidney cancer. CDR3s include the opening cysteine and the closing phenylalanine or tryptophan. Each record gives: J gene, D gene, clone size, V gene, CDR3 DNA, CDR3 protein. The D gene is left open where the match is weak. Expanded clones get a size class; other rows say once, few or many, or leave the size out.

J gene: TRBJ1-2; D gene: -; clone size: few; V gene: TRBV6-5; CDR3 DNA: TGTGCCAGCAGTGGTCAGGGCGGCTACACCTTC; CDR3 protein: CASSGQGGYTF
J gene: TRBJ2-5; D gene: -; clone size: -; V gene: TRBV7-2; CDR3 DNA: TGTGCCAGCAGCCCCCCCCGGGGCTATCCATACTTC; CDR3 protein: CASSPPRGYPYF
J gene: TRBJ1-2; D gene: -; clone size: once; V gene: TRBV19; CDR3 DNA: TGTGCCAGTACTGGGGCGCGGGACTATGGCTACACCTTC; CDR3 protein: CASTGARDYGYTF
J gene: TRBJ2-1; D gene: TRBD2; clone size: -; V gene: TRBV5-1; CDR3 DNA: TGCGCCAGCAAAGGCTCCCTAGCGGATTACAATGAGCAGTTCTTC; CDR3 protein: CASKGSLADYNEQFF
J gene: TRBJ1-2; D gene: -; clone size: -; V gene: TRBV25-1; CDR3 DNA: TGTGCCAGCAGTGAAACAGGAAAAGCTAACTATGGCTACACCTTC; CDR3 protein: CASSETGKANYGYTF
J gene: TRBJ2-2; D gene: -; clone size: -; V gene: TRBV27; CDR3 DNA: TGTGCCAGCAGGACAGGCGGTGGGGCCGGGGAGCTGTTTTTT; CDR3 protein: CASRTGGGAGELFF
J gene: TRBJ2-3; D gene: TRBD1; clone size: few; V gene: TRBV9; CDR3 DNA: TGTGCCAGCAGCGTAGAGTACAGGGGACGGACGGATACGCAGTATTTT; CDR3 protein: CASSVEYRGRTDTQYF
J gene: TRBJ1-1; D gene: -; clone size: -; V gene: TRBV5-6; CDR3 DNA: TGTGCCAGCAGCGATTTGAGAGGACAGAACACTGAAGCTTTCTTT; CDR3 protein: CASSDLRGQNTEAFF
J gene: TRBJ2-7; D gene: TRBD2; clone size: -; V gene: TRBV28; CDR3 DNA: TGTGCCAGCAGTTTATCCCAGGCTAGCGGGATATACGAGCAGTACTTC; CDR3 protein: CASSLSQASGIYEQYF
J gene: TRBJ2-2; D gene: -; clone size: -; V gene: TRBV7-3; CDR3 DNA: TGTGCCAGCAGCTTAACGCCCCCAGCCGGGGAGCTGTTTTTT; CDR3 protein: CASSLTPPAGELFF
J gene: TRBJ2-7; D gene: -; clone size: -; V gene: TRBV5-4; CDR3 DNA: TGTGCCAGCAGCCTGGGAACGGGGTTTGGAACCTACGAGCAGTACTTC; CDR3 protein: CASSLGTGFGTYEQYF
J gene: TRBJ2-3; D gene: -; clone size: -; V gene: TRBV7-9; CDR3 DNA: TGTGCCAGCGGGGGGGATACGCAGTATTTT; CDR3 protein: CASGGDTQYF
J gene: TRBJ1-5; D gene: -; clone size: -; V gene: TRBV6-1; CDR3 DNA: TGTGCCAGCAGTGCTTGGCAGGGAAATCAGCCCCAGCATTTT; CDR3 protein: CASSAWQGNQPQHF
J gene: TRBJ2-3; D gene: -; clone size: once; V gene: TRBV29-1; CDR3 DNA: TGCAGCGTCGGCGAGGGGACAGATACGCAGTATTTT; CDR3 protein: CSVGEGTDTQYF
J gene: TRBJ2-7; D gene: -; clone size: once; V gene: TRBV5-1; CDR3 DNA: TGCGCCAGCAGCACCGACCGGAGAGACTACGAGCAGTACTTC; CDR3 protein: CASSTDRRDYEQYF
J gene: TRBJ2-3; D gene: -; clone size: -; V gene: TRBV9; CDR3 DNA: TGTGCCAGCAGCGTAGCAGGGGCAGATACGCAGTATTTT; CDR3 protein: CASSVAGADTQYF
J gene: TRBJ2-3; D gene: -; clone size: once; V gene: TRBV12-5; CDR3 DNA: TGTGCTAGTGGTTTGGGGGGTGGGGCAGGGAGTAAAGATACGCAGTATTTT; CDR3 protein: CASGLGGGAGSKDTQYF
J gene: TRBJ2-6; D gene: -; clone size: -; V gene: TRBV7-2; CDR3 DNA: TGTGCCAGCAGCCCAGTTATCTCTGGGGCCAACGTCCTGACTTTC; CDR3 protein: CASSPVISGANVLTF
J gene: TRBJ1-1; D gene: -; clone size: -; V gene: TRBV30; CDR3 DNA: TGTGCCTGGAGGAGCCTGGGGGCGCGGGTTTCCACTGAAGCTTTCTTT; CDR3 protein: CAWRSLGARVSTEAFF
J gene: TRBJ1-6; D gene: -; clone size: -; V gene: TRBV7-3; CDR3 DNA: TGTGCCAGCAGCCAGGGAGTCTATAATTCACCCCTCCACTTT; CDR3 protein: CASSQGVYNSPLHF
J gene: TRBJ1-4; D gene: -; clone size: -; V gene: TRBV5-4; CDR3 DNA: TGTGCCAGCAGCTTGGGTATGTCGGGGGCGCAAGAAAAACTGTTTTTT; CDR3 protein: CASSLGMSGAQEKLFF
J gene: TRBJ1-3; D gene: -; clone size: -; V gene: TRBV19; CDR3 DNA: TGTGCCAGTACACCTTTCTCGACGGCTGGAAACACCATATATTTT; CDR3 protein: CASTPFSTAGNTIYF
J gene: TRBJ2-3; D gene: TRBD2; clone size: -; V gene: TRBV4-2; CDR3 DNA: TGTGCCAGCAGCCAACCGGGACTAGGCACAGATACGCAGTATTTT; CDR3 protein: CASSQPGLGTDTQYF
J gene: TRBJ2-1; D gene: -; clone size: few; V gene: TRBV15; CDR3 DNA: TGTGCCACCAGGAGGGACAATGAGCAGTTCTTC; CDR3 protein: CATRRDNEQFF
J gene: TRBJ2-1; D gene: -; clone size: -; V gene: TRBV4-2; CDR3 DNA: TGTGCCAGCTATGGTCGTGGGACGGCTTACAATGAGCAGTTCTTC; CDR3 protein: CASYGRGTAYNEQFF
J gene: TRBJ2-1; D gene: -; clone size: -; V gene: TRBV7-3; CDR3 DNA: TGTGCCAGCAGCTTAAGTGGGGCCGTGCAGTTCTTC; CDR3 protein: CASSLSGAVQFF
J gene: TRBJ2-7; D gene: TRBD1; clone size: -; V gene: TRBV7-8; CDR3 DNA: TGTGCCAGCAGCTTAGCGCACCAGGGGGACTACGAGCAGTACTTC; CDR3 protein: CASSLAHQGDYEQYF
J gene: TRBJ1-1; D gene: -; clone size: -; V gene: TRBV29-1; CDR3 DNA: TGCAGCGGGACCACTGGGGGCACTGAAGCTTTCTTT; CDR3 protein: CSGTTGGTEAFF
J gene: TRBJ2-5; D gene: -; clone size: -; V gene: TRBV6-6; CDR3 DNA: TGTGCCAGCAGTCGGGACCCTTACGGAGGGACCCAGTACTTC; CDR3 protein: CASSRDPYGGTQYF
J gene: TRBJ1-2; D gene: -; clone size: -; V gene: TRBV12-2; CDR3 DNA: TGTGCAAGTCTCCGGGGACAACGTAACTATGGCTACACCTTC; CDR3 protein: CASLRGQRNYGYTF
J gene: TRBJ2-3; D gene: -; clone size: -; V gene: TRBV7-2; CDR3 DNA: TGTGCCAGCAGCTTAGCGGGACGTCACACAGATACGCAGTATTTT; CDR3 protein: CASSLAGRHTDTQYF
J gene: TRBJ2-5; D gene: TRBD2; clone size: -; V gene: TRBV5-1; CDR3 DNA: TGCGCCAGCAGCTTGGTCCGACTAGCGATCGGCAAGACCCAGTACTTC; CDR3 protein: CASSLVRLAIGKTQYF
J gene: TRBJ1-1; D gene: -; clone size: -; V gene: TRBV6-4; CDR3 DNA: TGTGCCAGCAGTGACTCGACGGAGTCCGGTCGGGAAGCTTTCTTT; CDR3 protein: CASSDSTESGREAFF
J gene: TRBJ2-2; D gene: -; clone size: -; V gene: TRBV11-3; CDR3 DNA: TGTGCCAGCAGCTTAGATCAAAGGGCAGCCACCGGGCTGTTTTTT; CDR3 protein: CASSLDQRAATGLFF
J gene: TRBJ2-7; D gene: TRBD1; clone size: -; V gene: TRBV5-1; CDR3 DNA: TGCGCCAGCAGCTACCTGACAGGGGCCTACGAGCAGTACTTC; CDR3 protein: CASSYLTGAYEQYF
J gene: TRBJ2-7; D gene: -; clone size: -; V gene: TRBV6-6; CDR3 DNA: TGTGCCAGCAGTTACCATGAAGGCGAGCAGTACTTC; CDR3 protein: CASSYHEGEQYF
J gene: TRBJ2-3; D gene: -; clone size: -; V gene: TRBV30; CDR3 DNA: TGTGCCTGGAGCGCCGGGACTGGGGGAAATACGCAGTATTTT; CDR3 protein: CAWSAGTGGNTQYF
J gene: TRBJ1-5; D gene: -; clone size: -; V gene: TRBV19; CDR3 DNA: TGTGCCAGTAGGGCGGAGGGGACTTATAGCAATCAGCCCCAGCATTTT; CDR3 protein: CASRAEGTYSNQPQHF
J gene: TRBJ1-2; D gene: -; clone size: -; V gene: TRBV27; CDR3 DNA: TGTGCCAGCTCAACCCAGGGTTATGGCTACACCTTC; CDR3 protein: CASSTQGYGYTF
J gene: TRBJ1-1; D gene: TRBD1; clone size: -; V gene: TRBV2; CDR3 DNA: TGTGCCAGCAGACCCCCCCGGGACAGGGGGCATAATTGGAGGATGAACACTGAAGCTTTCTTT; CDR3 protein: CASRPPRDRGHNWRMNTEAFF
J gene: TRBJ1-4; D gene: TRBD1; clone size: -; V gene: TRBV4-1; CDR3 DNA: TGCGCCAGCAGCCAAGAAGGGACAGGGAGCGAAAAACTGTTTTTT; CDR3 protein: CASSQEGTGSEKLFF
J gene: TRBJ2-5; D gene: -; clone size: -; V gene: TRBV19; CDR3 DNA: TGTGCCACCTCCCGGGACTGGGGGACCCAGTACTTC; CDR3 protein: CATSRDWGTQYF
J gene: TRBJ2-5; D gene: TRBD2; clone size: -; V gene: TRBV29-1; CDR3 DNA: TGCAGCGTTGGGCTAGCGGGAGAGACCCAGTACTTC; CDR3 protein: CSVGLAGETQYF
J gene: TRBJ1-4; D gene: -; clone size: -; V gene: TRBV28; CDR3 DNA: TGTGCCAGCAGTTTCGGTGTCGAGAGAAAACTGTTTTTT; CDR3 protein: CASSFGVERKLFF
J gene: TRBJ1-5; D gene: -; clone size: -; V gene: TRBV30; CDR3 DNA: TGTGCCTGGAGCGACGGCGGATCCCCGAATCAGCCCCAGCATTTT; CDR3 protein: CAWSDGGSPNQPQHF
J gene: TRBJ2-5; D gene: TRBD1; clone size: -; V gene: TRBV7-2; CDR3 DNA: TGTGCCAGCAGCTTAGACGCAGGGGGCGTACAGACCCAGTACTTC; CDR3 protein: CASSLDAGGVQTQYF
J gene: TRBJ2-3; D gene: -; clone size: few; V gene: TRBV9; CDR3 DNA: TGTGCCAGCAGCCCAGGAGCAGATACGCAGTATTTT; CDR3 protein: CASSPGADTQYF
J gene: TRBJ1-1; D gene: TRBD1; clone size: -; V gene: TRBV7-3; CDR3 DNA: TGTGCCAGCAGCTTAAGCCCCGGGACAGCTAACACTGAAGCTTTCTTT; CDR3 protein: CASSLSPGTANTEAFF
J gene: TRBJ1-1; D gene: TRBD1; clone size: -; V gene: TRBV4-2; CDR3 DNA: TGTGCCAGCAGCTCAGACAGGGCTGTTGAAGCTTTCTTT; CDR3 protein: CASSSDRAVEAFF
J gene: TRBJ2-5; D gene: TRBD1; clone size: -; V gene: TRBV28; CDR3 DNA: TGTGCCAGCAGCTCACCGGGACAGGGGGAGGAGACCCAGTACTTC; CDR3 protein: CASSSPGQGEETQYF
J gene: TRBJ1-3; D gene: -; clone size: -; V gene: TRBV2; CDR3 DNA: TGTGCCAGCAGCCGGAACAGGGAAGTTGCTGGAAACACCATATATTTT; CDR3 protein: CASSRNREVAGNTIYF
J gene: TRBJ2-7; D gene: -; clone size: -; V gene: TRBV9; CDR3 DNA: TGTGCCAGCAGCAATCCGGGCCAACTTGAGTACTTC; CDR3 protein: CASSNPGQLEYF
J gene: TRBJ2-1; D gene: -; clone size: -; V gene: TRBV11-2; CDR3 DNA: TGTGCCAGCAGCTTAGAACGGGTACGTCGGACCATCAATGAGCAGTTCTTC; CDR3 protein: CASSLERVRRTINEQFF